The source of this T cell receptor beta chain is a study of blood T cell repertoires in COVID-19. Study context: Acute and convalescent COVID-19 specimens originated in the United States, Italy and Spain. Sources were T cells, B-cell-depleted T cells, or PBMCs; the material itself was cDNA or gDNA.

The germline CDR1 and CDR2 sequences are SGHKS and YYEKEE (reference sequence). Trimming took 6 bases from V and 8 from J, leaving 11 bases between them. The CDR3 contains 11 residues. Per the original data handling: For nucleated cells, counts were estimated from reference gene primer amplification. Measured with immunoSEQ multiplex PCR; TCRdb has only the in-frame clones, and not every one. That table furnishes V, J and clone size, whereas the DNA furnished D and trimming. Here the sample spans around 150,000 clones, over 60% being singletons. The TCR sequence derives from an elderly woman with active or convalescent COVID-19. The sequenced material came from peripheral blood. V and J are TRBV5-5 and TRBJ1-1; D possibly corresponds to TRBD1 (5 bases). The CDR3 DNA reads TGTGCCAGCAACCTACAGGAGGAAGCTTTCTTT. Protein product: CASNLQEEAFF.